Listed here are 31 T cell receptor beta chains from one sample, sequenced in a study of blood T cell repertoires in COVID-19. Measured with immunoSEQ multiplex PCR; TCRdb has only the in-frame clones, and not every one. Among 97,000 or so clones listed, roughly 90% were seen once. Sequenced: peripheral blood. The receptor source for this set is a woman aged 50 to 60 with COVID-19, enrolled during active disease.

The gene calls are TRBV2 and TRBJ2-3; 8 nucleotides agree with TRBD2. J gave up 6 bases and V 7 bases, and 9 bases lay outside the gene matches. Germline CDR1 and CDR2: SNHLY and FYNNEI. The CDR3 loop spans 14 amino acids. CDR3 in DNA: TGTGCCAGCAATGTAGGGTTAGCGGGGGATACGCAGTATTTT. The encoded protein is CASNVGLAGDTQYF.

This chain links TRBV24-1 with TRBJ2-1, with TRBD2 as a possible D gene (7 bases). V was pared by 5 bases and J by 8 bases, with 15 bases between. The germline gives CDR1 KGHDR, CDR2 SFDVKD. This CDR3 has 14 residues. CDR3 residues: CATSVGGGKYEQFF. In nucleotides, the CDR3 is TGTGCCACCAGTGTAGGGGGGGGCAAGTATGAGCAGTTCTTC.

The CDR3 protein is CASSSGQGAGRAEKLFF. In DNA form, the CDR3 reads TGCGCCAGCAGCTCAGGACAGGGGGCCGGCAGGGCGGAAAAACTGTTTTTT. This chain links TRBV5-1 with TRBJ1-4; 11 bases agree with TRBD1. V dropped 3 bases and J dropped 8; count of bases not matched to a gene: 12. This CDR3 is built from 17 residues. In germline, CDR1 is SGHRS, CDR2 YFSETQ.

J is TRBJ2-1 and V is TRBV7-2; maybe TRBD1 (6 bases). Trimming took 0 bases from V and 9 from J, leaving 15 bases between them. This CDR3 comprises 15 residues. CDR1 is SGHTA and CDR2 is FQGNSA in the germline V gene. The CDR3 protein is CASSLAGQGLGEQFF. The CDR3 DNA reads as TGTGCCAGCAGCTTAGCAGGGCAGGGGCTCGGTGAGCAGTTCTTC. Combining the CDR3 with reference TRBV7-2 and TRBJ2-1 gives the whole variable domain GAGVSQSPSNKVTEKGKDVELRCDPISGHTALYWYRQSLGQGLEFLIYFQGNSAPDKSGLPSDRFSAERTGGSVSTLTIQRTQQEDSAVYLCASSLAGQGLGEQFFGPGTRLTVL.

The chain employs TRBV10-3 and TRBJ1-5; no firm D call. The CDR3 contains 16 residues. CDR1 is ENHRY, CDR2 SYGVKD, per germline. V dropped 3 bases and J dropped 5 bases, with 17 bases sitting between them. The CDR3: CAISDRKDEKDQPQHF. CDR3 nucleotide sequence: TGTGCCATCAGTGACAGGAAGGATGAGAAGGATCAGCCCCAGCATTTT.

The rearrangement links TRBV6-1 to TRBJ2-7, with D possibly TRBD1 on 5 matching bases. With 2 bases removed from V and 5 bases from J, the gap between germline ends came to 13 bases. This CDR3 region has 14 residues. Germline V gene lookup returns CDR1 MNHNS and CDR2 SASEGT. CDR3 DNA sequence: TGTGCCAGCAGTGAAACCTCAGGGTCCCACGAGCAGTACTTC. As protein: CASSETSGSHEQYF.

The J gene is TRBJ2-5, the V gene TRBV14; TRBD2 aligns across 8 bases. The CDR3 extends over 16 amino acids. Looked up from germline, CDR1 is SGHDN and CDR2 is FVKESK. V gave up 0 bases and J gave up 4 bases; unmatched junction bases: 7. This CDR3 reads CASSQEVGLGLETQYF. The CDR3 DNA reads TGTGCCAGCAGCCAAGAGGTGGGACTAGGGTTAGAGACCCAGTACTTC.

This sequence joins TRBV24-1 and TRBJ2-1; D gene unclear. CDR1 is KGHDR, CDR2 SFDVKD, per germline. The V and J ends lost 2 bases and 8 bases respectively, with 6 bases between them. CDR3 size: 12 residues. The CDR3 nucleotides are TGTGCCACCAGTGATTCCTTAGATGAGCAGTTCTTC. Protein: CATSDSLDEQFF.

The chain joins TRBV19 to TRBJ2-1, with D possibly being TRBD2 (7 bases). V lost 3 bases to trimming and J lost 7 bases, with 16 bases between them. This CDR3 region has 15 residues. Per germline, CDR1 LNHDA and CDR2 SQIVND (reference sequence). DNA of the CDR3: TGTGCCAGTAGTATCCGAGGGGGGGGTCAGAATGAGCAGTTCTTC. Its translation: CASSIRGGGQNEQFF.

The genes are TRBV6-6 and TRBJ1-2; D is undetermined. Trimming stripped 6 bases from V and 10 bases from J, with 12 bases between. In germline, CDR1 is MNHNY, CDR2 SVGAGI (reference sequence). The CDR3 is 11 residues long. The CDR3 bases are TGTGCCAGCAGGACCAACAGAAACTACACCTTC. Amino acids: CASRTNRNYTF.

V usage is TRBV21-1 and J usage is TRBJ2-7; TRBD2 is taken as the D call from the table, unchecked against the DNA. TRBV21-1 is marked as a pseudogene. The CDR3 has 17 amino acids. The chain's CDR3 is CASSKEYRPRSSYEQYF. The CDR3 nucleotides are TGTGCCAGCAGCAAAGAGTATCGCCCGAGGAGCTCCTACGAGCAGTACTTC.

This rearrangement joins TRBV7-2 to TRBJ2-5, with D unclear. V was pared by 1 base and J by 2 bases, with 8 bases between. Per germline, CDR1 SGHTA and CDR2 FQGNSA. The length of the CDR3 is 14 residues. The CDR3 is CASSLGAVQETQYF. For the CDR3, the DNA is TGTGCCAGCAGCTTAGGTGCAGTACAAGAGACCCAGTACTTC.

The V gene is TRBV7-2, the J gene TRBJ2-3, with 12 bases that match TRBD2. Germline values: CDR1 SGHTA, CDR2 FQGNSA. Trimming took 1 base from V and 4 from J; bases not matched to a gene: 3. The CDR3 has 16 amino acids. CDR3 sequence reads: CASSLGSSGGADTQYF. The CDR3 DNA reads TGTGCCAGCAGCTTAGGGTCTAGCGGGGGGGCAGATACGCAGTATTTT.

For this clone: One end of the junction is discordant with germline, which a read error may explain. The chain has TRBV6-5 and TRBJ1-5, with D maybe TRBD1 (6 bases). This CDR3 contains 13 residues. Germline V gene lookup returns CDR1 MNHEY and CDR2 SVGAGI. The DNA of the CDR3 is TGTGCCAGCAGTGACTCAGACAGGTTTTACCAGCATTTT. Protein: CASSDSDRFYQHF.

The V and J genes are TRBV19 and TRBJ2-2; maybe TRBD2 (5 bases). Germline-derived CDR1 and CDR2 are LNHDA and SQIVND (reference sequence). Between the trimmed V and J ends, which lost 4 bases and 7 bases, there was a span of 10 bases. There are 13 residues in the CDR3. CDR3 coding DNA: TGTGCCAGTAGTAGAGAGGGAGACGGGGAGCTGTTTTTT. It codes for CASSREGDGELFF.

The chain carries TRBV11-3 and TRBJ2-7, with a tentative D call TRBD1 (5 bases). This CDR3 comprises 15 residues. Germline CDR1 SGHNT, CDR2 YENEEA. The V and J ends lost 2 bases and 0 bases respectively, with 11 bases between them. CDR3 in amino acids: CASSLNWGDSYEQYF. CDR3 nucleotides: TGTGCCAGCAGCTTAAACTGGGGCGACTCCTACGAGCAGTACTTC. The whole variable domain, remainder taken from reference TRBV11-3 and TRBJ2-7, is EAGVVQSPRYKIIEKKQPVAFWCNPISGHNTLYWYLQNLGQGPELLIRYENEEAVDDSQLPKDRFSAERLKGVDSTLKIQPAELGDSAVYLCASSLNWGDSYEQYFGPGTRLTVT.

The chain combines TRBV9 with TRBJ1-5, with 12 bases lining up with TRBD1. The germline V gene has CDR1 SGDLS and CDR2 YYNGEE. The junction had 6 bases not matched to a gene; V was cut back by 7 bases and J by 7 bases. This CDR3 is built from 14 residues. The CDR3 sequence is CASGGQGAGQPQHF. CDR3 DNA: TGTGCCAGCGGGGGACAGGGGGCAGGACAGCCCCAGCATTTT.

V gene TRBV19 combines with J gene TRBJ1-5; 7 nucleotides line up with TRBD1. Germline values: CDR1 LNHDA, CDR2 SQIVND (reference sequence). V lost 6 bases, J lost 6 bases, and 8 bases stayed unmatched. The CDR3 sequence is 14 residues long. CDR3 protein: CASSGTAWGQPQHF. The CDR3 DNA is TGTGCCAGTAGCGGGACAGCCTGGGGTCAGCCCCAGCATTTT.

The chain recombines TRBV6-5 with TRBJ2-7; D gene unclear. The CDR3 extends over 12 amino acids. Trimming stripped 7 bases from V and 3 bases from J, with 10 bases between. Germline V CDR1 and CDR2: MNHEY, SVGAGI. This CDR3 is CASTAAYYEQYF. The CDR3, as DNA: TGTGCCAGCACGGCGGCCTACTACGAGCAGTACTTC.

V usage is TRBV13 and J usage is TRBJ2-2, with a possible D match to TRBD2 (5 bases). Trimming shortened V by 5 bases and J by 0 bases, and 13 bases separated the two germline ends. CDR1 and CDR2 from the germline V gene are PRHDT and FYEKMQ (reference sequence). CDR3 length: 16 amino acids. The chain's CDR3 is CASSRDPGSNTGELFF. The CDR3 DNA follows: TGTGCCAGCAGCAGAGACCCGGGGTCGAACACCGGGGAGCTGTTTTTT.

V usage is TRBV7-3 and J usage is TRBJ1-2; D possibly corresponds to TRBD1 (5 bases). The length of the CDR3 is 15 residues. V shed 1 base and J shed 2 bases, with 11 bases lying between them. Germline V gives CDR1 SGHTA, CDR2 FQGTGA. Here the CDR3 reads CASSLKEGTNYGYTF. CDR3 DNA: TGTGCCAGCAGCTTAAAGGAGGGGACGAACTATGGCTACACCTTC.

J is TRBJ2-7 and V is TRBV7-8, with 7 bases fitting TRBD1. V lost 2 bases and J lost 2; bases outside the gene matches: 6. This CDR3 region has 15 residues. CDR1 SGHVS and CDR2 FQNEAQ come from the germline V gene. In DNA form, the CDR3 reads TGTGCCAGCAGCTTACTGACAGGGCAAGCCTACGAGCAGTACTTC. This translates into CASSLLTGQAYEQYF.

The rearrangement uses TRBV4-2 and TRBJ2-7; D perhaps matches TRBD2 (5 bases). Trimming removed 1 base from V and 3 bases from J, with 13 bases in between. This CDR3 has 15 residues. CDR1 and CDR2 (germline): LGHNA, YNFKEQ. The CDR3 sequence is CASSQVEGSNYEQYF. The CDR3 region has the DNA TGTGCCAGCAGCCAAGTCGAGGGTTCAAACTACGAGCAGTACTTC.

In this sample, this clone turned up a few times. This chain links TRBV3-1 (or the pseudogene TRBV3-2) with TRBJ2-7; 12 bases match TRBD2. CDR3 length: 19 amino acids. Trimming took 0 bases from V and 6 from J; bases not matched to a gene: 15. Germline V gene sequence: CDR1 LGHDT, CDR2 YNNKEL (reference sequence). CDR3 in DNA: TGTGCCAGCAGCCAAGATCGTTGGGTGGCTAGCGGGGGGGCCAGCGAGCAGTACTTC. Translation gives CASSQDRWVASGGASEQYF.

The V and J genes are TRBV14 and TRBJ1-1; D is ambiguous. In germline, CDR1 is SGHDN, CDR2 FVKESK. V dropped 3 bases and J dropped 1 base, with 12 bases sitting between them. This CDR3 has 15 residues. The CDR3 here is CASSHPAGTNTEAFF. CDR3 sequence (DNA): TGTGCCAGCAGCCACCCGGCAGGTACGAACACTGAAGCTTTCTTT. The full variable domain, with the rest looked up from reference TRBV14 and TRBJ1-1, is EAGVTQFPSHSVIEKGQTVTLRCDPISGHDNLYWYRRVMGKEIKFLLHFVKESKQDESGMPNNRFLAERTGGTYSTLKVQPAELEDSGVYFCASSHPAGTNTEAFFGQGTRLTVV.

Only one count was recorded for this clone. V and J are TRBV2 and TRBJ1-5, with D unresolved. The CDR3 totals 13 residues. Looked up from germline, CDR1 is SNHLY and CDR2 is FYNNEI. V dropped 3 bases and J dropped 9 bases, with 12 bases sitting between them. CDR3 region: CASSDEGIAPQHF. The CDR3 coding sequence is TGTGCCAGCAGTGACGAGGGAATCGCGCCCCAGCATTTT.

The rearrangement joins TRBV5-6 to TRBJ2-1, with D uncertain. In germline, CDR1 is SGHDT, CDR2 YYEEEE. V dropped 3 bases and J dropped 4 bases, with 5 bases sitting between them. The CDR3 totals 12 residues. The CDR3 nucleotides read TGTGCCAGCAGCTACAGTTACAATGAGCAGTTCTTC. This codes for CASSYSYNEQFF.

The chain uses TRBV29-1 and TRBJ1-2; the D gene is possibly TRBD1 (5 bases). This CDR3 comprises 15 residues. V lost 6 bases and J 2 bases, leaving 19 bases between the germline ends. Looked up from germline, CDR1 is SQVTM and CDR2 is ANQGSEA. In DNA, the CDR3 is TGCAGCGTCCATCTCGCCGGGGGTCAAAACTATGGCTACACCTTC. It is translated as CSVHLAGGQNYGYTF.

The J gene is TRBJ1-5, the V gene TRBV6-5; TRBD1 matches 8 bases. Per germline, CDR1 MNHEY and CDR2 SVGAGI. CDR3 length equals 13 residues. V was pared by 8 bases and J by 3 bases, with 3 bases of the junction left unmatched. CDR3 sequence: CASSTGDNQPQHF. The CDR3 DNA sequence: TGTGCCAGCTCGACAGGGGACAATCAGCCCCAGCATTTT.

CDR3 DNA: TGTGCCAGCAGTCAGTACGGGACATCTCGCGGCGAGCAGTACTTC. Translated, it gives CASSQYGTSRGEQYF. This chain uses TRBV6-5 with TRBJ2-7; D might be TRBD1 (6 bases). This CDR3 comprises 15 residues. V was shortened by 5 bases and J by 6 bases, with 20 bases between the two germline ends. Germline V gene data show CDR1 as MNHEY and CDR2 as SVGAGI.

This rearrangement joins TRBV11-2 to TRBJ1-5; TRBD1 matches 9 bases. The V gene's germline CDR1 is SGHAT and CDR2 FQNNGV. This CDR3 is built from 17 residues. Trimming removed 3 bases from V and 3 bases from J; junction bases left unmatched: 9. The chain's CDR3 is CASSFLPDRGHNQPQHF. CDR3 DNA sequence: TGTGCCAGCAGCTTCCTTCCGGACAGGGGACACAATCAGCCCCAGCATTTT.